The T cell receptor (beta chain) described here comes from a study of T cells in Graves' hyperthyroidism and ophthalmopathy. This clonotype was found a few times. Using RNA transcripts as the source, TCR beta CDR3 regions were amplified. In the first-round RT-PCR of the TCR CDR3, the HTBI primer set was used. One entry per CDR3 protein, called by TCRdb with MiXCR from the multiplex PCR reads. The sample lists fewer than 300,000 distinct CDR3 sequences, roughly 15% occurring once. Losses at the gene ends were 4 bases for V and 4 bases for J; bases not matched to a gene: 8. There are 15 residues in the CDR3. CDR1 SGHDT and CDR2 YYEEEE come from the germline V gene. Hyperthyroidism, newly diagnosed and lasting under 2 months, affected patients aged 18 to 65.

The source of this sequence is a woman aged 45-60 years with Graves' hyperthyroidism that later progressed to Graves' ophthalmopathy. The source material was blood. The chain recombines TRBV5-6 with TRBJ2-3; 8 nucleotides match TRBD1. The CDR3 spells CASSRLGTGPDTQYF. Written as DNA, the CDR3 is TGTGCCAGCAGCCGGCTCGGGACAGGTCCAGATACGCAGTATTTT.